This TCR beta chain was captured by sequencing in a study of T cells in Graves' hyperthyroidism and ophthalmopathy. Study results and limitations: Ophthalmopathy, as predicted by the model, came a median roughly 6.5 months after the prediction.

Newly diagnosed patients aged 18 to 65 had hyperthyroidism of under 2 months' duration. Pregnant or lactating patients were excluded, as were those with uncontrolled infection or other autoimmune disease. CDR3 length: 12 residues. Germline V lookup: CDR1 SGHAT, CDR2 FQNNGV. The germline V and J ends were trimmed by 5 bases and 7 bases, with 10 bases remaining between them. This clonotype has at least ten counts. Its antigen remains unknown. Amplified regions were TCR beta CDR3 sequences from RNA transcripts. The HTBI primer set drove a first-round RT-PCR of the TCR CDR3. TCRdb re-derived calls from the multiplex PCR reads in MiXCR, one entry per CDR3 protein. The data show fewer than 400,000 distinct CDR3 sequences, approximately 25% seen once.

This sequence originates from a man aged 50-60 years with Graves' hyperthyroidism. Sequencing input: blood. J is TRBJ2-3 and V is TRBV11-2; D unresolved. The CDR3 coding sequence is TGTGCCAGCAGCCACCGTCTCAATACGCAGTATTTT. This gives the protein CASSHRLNTQYF.